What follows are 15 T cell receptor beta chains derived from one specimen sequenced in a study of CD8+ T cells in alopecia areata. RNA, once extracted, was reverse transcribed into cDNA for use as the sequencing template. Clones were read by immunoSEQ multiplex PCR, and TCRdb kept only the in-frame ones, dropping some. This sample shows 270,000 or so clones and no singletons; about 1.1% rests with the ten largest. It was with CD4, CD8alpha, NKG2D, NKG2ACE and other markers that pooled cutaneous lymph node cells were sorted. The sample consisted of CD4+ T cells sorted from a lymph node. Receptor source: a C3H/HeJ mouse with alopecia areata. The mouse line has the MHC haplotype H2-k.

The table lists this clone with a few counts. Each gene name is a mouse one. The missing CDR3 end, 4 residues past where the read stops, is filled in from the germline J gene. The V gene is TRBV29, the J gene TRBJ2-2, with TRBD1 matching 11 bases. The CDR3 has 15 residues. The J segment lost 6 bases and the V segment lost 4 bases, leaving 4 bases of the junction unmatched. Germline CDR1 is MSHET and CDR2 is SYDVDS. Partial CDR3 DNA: TGTGCTAGCAGTTCTTGGACAGGGGGCCCCGGG. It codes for CASSSWTGGPG. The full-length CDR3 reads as CASSSWTGGPGQLYF.

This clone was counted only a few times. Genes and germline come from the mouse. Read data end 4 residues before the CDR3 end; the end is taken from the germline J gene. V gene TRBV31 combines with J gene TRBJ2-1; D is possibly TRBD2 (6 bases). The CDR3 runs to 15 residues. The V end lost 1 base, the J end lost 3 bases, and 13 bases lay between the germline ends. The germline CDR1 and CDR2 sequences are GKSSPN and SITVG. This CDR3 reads CAWSHVWGPYAEQFF. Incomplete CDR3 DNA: TGTGCCTGGAGTCATGTCTGGGGTCCCTATGCT.

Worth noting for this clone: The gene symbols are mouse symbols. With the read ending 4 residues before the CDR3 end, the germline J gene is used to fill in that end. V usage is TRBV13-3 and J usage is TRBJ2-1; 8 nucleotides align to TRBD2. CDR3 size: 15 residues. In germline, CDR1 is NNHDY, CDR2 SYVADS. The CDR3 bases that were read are TGTGCCAGCAGTGATGGACGGGGGGGCGGGACT. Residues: CASSDGRGGGT. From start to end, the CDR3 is CASSDGRGGGTEQFF.

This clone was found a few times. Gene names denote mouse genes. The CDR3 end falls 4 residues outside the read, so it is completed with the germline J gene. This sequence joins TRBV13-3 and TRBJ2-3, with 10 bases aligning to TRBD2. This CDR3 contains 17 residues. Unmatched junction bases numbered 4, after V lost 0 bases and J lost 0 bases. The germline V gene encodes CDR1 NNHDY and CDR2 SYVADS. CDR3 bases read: TGTGCCAGCAGTGATGGCCGGGACTGGGGTAGTGCAGAA. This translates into CASSDGRDWGSAE. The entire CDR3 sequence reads CASSDGRDWGSAETLYF.

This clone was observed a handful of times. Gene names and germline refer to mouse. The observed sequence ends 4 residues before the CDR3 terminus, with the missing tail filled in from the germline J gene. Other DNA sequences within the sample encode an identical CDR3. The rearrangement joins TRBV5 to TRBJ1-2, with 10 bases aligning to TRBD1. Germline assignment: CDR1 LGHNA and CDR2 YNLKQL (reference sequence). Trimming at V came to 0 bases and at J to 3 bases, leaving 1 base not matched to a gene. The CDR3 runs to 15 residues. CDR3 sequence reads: CASSQEDRGDSDYTF. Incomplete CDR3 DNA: TGTGCCAGCAGCCAAGAGGACAGGGGGGACTCC.

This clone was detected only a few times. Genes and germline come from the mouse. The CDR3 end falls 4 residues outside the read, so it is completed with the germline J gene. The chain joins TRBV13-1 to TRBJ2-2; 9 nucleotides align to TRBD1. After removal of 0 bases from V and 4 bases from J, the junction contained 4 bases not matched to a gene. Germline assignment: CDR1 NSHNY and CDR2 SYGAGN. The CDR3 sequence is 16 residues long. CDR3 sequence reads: CASSDAGQGPTGQLYF. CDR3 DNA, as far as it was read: TGTGCCAGCAGTGATGCAGGACAGGGGCCCACCGGG.

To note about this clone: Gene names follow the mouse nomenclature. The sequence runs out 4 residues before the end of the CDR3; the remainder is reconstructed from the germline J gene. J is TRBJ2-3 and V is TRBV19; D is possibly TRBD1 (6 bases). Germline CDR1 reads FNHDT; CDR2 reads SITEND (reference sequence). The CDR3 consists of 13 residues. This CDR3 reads CASSSRGGETLYF. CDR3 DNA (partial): TGTGCCAGCAGTTCCAGGGGAGGAGAA.

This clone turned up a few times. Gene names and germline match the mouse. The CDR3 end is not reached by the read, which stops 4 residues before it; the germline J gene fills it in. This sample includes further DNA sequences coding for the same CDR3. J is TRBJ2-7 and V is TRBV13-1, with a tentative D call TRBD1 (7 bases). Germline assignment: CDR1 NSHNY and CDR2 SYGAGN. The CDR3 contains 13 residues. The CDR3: CASSDAGGNEQYF. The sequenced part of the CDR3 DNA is TGTGCCAGCAGTGATGCAGGGGGGAAT.

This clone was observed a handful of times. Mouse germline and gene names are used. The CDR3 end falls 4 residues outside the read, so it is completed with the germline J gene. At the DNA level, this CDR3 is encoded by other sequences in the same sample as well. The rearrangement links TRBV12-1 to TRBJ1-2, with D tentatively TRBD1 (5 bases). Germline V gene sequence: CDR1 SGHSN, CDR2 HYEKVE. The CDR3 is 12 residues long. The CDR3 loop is CASSLGGSDYTF. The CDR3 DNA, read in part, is TGTGCCAGCTCTCTCGGGGGGTCC.

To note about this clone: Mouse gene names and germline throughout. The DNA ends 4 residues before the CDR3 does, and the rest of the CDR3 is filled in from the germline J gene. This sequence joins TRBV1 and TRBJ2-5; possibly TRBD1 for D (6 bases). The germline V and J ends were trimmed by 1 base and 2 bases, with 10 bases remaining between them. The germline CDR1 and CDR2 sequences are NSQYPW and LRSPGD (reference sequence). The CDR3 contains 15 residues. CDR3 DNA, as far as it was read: TGCACCTGCAGTGCAGTAGGGACATCCCAAGAC. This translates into CTCSAVGTSQD. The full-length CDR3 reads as CTCSAVGTSQDTQYF.

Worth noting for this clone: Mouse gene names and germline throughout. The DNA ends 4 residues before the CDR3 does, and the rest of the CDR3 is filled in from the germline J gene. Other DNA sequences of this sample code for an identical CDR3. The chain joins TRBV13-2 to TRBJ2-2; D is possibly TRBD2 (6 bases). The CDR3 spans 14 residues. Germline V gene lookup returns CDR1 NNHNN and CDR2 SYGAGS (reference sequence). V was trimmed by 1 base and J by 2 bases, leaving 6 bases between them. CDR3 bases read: TGTGCCAGCGGTGATCTGGGGAACACCGGG. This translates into CASGDLGNTG. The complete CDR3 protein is CASGDLGNTGQLYF.

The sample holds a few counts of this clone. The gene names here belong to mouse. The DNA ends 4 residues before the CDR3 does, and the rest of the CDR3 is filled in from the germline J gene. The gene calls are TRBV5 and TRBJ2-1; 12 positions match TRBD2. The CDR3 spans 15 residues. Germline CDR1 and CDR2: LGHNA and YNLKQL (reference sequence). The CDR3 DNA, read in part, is TGTGCCAGCAGCCAAAGGGACTGGGGGGCGGCT. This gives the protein CASSQRDWGAA. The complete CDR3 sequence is CASSQRDWGAAEQFF.

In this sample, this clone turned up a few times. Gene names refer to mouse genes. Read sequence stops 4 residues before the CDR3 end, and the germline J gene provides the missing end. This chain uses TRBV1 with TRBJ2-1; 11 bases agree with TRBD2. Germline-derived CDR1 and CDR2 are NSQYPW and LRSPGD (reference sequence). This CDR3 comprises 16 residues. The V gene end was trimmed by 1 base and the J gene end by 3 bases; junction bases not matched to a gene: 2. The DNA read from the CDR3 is TGCACCTGCAGTGCAGTCGGGACTGGGGGCTATGCT. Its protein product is CTCSAVGTGGYA. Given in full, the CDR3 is CTCSAVGTGGYAEQFF.

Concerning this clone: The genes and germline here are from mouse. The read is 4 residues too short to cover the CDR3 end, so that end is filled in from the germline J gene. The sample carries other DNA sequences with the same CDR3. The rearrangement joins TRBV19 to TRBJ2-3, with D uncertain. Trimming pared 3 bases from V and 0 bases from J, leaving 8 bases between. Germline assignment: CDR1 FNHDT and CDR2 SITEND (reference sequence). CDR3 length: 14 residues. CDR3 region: CASSRQKSAETLYF. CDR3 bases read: TGTGCCAGCAGTAGACAAAAAAGTGCAGAA. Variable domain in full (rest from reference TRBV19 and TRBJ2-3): GGIITQTPKFLIGQEGQKLTLKCQQNFNHDTMYWYRQDSGKGLRLIYYSITENDLQKGDLSEGYDASREKKSSFSLTVTSAQKNEMAVFLCASSRQKSAETLYFGSGTRLTVL.

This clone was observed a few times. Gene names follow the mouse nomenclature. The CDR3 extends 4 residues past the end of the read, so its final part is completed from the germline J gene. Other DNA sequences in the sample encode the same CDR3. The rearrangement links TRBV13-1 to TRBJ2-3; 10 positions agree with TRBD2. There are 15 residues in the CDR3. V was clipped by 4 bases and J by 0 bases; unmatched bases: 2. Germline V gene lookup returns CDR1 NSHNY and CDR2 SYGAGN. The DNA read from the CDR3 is TGTGCCAGCAGTAGGGACTGGGGCAGTGCAGAA. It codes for CASSRDWGSAE. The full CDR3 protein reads CASSRDWGSAETLYF.